These 21 T cell receptor beta chains came from one sample sequenced in a study of identical twins. TCRdb ran MiXCR on the 5' RACE reads and lists one entry per CDR3 protein. The sample yields about 530,000 distinct CDR3 sequences, approximately 16% seen once. The data were also submitted as part of a second study, on yellow fever vaccine responses in identical twins.

The material sequenced was CD4+ T cells sorted from blood. These receptors all stem from a woman aged 18-35 years in good health.

The rearrangement links TRBV6-5 to TRBJ2-3; no clear D. In germline, CDR1 is MNHEY, CDR2 SVGAGI. The length of the CDR3 is 15 residues. V gave up 0 bases and J gave up 1 base, with 8 bases separating them. The CDR3, as DNA: TGTGCCAGCAGTTACTCAACAGATCGCACAGATACGCAGTATTTT. Translation gives CASSYSTDRTDTQYF.

This clonotype came up many times. The V and J genes are TRBV7-9 and TRBJ2-7, with D perhaps being TRBD1 or TRBD2 (5 bases each). The CDR3 runs 15 residues. Germline CDR1 reads SEHNR; CDR2 reads FQNEAQ (reference sequence). Trimming cost V 3 bases and J 2 bases, with 14 bases left between them. CDR3 DNA: TGTGCCAGCAGCTTGGTCCCGGGGCTAACCTACGAGCAGTACTTC. This encodes CASSLVPGLTYEQYF.

This clonotype has just a few counts. The chain carries TRBV19 and TRBJ2-7; 12 positions agree with TRBD2. V dropped 1 base and J dropped 2; count of bases not matched to a gene: 3. The V gene's germline CDR1 is LNHDA and CDR2 SQIVND (reference sequence). The CDR3 is 16 residues long. The CDR3 sequence is CASSIASSGRAYEQYF. DNA for the CDR3: TGTGCCAGTAGTATAGCCTCTAGCGGGAGGGCCTACGAGCAGTACTTC.

A few counts support this clonotype. This chain joins TRBV12-3 or TRBV12-4 and TRBJ2-3; possibly TRBD2 for D (7 bases). V was clipped by 4 bases and J by 0 bases, with 14 bases between them. The CDR3 spans 16 residues. The CDR3 bases are TGTGCCAGCAGTTCCAGGGGTAGCGGGAGCACAGATACGCAGTATTTT. Encoded protein: CASSSRGSGSTDTQYF.

The chain is built from TRBV12-3 or TRBV12-4 and TRBJ2-7; 10 nucleotides agree with TRBD2. Unmatched junction bases numbered 5, after V lost 3 bases and J lost 3 bases. The CDR3 extends over 15 amino acids. The CDR3: CASSLGSGGIYEQYV. CDR3 nucleotides: TGTGCCAGCAGTTTGGGTAGCGGGGGGATCTACGAGCAGTACGTC.

This clonotype has only a few counts. V gene TRBV11-2 combines with J gene TRBJ2-5, with D perhaps being TRBD1 or TRBD2 (5 bases each). This CDR3 contains 14 residues. Germline-derived CDR1 and CDR2 are SGHAT and FQNNGV. V dropped 5 bases and J dropped 4 bases, with 14 bases sitting between them. CDR3: CASSPGPRGETQYF. The CDR3 DNA follows: TGTGCCAGCAGCCCGGGGCCTAGGGGAGAGACCCAGTACTTC.

This clonotype was found many times. V gene TRBV3-1 combines with J gene TRBJ2-3; D not certain. With 1 base removed from V and 6 bases from J, the gap between germline ends came to 11 bases. The germline V gene has CDR1 LGHDT and CDR2 YNNKEL (reference sequence). The CDR3 is 14 residues long. CDR3 coding DNA: TGTGCCAGCAGCCAAGCGTTCGTACTCGATACGCAGTATTTT. This codes for CASSQAFVLDTQYF.

This clonotype was found many times. The chain combines TRBV9 with TRBJ2-1; D is unresolved. Trimming removed 4 bases at V and 0 bases at J, with 8 bases between. CDR1 is SGDLS, CDR2 YYNGEE, per germline. This CDR3 spans 14 amino acids. Written as DNA, the CDR3 is TGTGCCAGCAGCCCGCGCGGCTCCTACAATGAGCAGTTCTTC. This encodes CASSPRGSYNEQFF. The full variable domain, its missing parts supplied by reference TRBV9 and TRBJ2-1, is DSGVTQTPKHLITATGQRVTLRCSPRSGDLSVYWYQQSLDQGLQFLIQYYNGEERAKGNILERFSAQQFPDLHSELNLSSLELGDSALYFCASSPRGSYNEQFFGPGTRLTVL.

This clonotype was found a few times. V is TRBV7-2 and J is TRBJ2-1, with 10 bases that match TRBD2. CDR3 length equals 15 residues. The trim removed 5 bases at V and 6 bases at J, leaving 7 bases unmatched. Germline values: CDR1 SGHTA, CDR2 FQGNSA. CDR3 in DNA: TGTGCCAGCAGCCCTTCTAGCGGGAGTTTCAATGAGCAGTTCTTC. Residues: CASSPSSGSFNEQFF.

This chain joins TRBV7-3 and TRBJ2-6; D not certain. The ends were cut back, 1 base at V and 1 base at J, with 11 bases in the middle. Germline V CDR1 and CDR2: SGHTA, FQGTGA. The CDR3 spans 17 residues. This CDR3 is CASSLINEPSGANVLTF. The CDR3 nucleotides are TGTGCCAGCAGCTTAATTAACGAACCTTCTGGGGCCAACGTCCTGACTTTC.

The chain links TRBV5-1 to TRBJ2-2; D is uncertain. The length of the CDR3 is 13 residues. V dropped 0 bases and J dropped 7 bases, with 7 bases sitting between them. Germline V gives CDR1 SGHRS, CDR2 YFSETQ. CDR3 in DNA: TGCGCCAGCAGCTTGGGACCCGGCGGGGAGCTGTTTTTT. Amino acid sequence: CASSLGPGGELFF.

This clonotype was observed a few times. The V call is TRBV7-9, the J call TRBJ2-3; 14 bases fit TRBD2. This CDR3 has 16 amino acids. Losses at the gene ends were 5 bases for V and 5 bases for J; bases not matched to a gene: 6. The germline CDR1 and CDR2 sequences are SEHNR and FQNEAQ (reference sequence). The CDR3 is CASSLPGLAGVDTQYF. For the CDR3, the DNA is TGTGCCAGCAGCCTACCGGGACTAGCGGGAGTAGATACGCAGTATTTT.

The count of this clonotype is one. The gene calls are TRBV28 and TRBJ2-2, with D unclear. CDR1 is MDHEN and CDR2 is SYDVKM in the germline V gene. The CDR3 loop spans 15 amino acids. Between the trimmed V and J ends, which lost 6 bases and 4 bases, there was a span of 15 bases. The CDR3 loop reads CASSPPLGSTGELFF. CDR3 DNA sequence: TGTGCCAGCAGCCCCCCACTGGGATCCACCGGGGAGCTGTTTTTT.

This chain connects TRBV5-1 to TRBJ2-5; weak D call: TRBD2 (6 bases). V lost 3 bases to trimming and J lost 5 bases, with 23 bases between them. This CDR3 has 17 residues. Germline CDR1 SGHRS, CDR2 YFSETQ. The CDR3 region is CASSSDGSGPPWETQYF. CDR3 nucleotide sequence: TGCGCCAGCAGCTCCGACGGTAGCGGTCCACCTTGGGAGACCCAGTACTTC.

This clonotype was detected a few times. This rearrangement joins TRBV28 to TRBJ2-1, with 10 bases matching TRBD2. The trim removed 1 base at V and 9 bases at J, leaving 9 bases unmatched. The CDR3 totals 16 residues. Germline CDR1 and CDR2: MDHEN and SYDVKM. CDR3 protein: CASSLLWGTSVGEQFF. CDR3 coding DNA: TGTGCCAGCAGTTTATTGTGGGGGACTAGCGTGGGTGAGCAGTTCTTC.

The V call is TRBV5-1, the J call TRBJ2-2, with 12 bases that match TRBD2. The junction had 7 bases not matched to a gene; V was cut back by 3 bases and J by 1 base. From germline, CDR1 is SGHRS and CDR2 YFSETQ. The CDR3 runs to 18 residues. CDR3: CASSWDGTSGLNTGELFF. CDR3 DNA sequence: TGCGCCAGCAGCTGGGACGGGACTAGCGGGCTGAACACCGGGGAGCTGTTTTTT.

This clonotype has a handful of counts. The rearrangement joins TRBV14 to TRBJ1-1, with TRBD1 identical over 7 bases. The CDR3 has 15 amino acids. After removal of 5 bases from V and 5 bases from J, the junction contained 11 bases not matched to a gene. The V gene's germline CDR1 is SGHDN and CDR2 FVKESK. The CDR3 sequence: CASSSTTGVWTEAFF. The CDR3 DNA reads TGTGCCAGCAGCTCCACCACAGGGGTATGGACTGAAGCTTTCTTT.

The gene calls are TRBV5-1 and TRBJ2-3, with 12 positions matching TRBD2. Germline trimming cut 0 bases from V and 1 base from J; bases unmatched to any gene: 9. CDR1 and CDR2 from the germline V gene are SGHRS and YFSETQ. CDR3 size: 19 residues. CDR3 sequence: CASSLAGRASGGGTDTQYF. The CDR3 coding sequence is TGCGCCAGCAGCTTGGCCGGCCGGGCTAGCGGGGGGGGCACAGATACGCAGTATTTT. The variable domain in full, completed from reference TRBV5-1 and TRBJ2-3, reads KAGVTQTPRYLIKTRGQQVTLSCSPISGHRSVSWYQQTPGQGLQFLFEYFSETQRNKGNFPGRFSGRQFSNSRSEMNVSTLELGDSALYLCASSLAGRASGGGTDTQYFGPGTRLTVL.

This clonotype was detected only a few times. The CDR3 coding sequence is TGTGCCAGCAGTTTGGGTGGGGCAGGTCAGAACACCGGGGAGCTGTTTTTT. It codes for CASSLGGAGQNTGELFF. The chain recombines TRBV28 with TRBJ2-2; D is perhaps TRBD1 (5 bases). Trimming removed 3 bases from V and 1 base from J, with 15 bases in between. Looked up from germline, CDR1 is MDHEN and CDR2 is SYDVKM. The CDR3 covers 17 residues. The full variable domain, completed using reference TRBV28 and TRBJ2-2, is DVKVTQSSRYLVKRTGEKVFLECVQDMDHENMFWYRQDPGLGLRLIYFSYDVKMKEKGDIPEGYSVSREKKERFSLILESASTNQTSMYLCASSLGGAGQNTGELFFGEGSRLTVL.

This clonotype was observed at least ten times. V usage is TRBV20-1 and J usage is TRBJ2-7; the match to TRBD2 covers 12 bases. CDR3 length: 14 amino acids. Trimming removed 6 bases from V and 1 base from J; junction bases left unmatched: 4. CDR1 DFQATT and CDR2 SNEGSKA come from the germline V gene (reference sequence). The CDR3 DNA is TGCAGTGCCATTACTAGCGGGGGGTCCTACGAGCAGTACGTC. It is translated as CSAITSGGSYEQYV.

V is TRBV9 and J is TRBJ1-2; D may be TRBD1 (6 bases). V was clipped by 4 bases and J by 8 bases, with 15 bases between them. In germline, CDR1 is SGDLS, CDR2 YYNGEE. The CDR3 contains 13 residues. The CDR3 spells CASSWTDYSGYTF. In nucleotides, the CDR3 is TGTGCCAGCAGCTGGACAGATTATAGCGGCTACACCTTC.